This is a list of T cell receptor beta chains from one sample in a study of control samples from healthy donors and cancer patients. Produced via immunoSEQ multiplex PCR; TCRdb's table is partial and in-frame only. The profile shows about 140,000 clones, 90% to 95% of them singletons. Sequenced material: blood. The source of these receptors is a man aged 35 to 55 in good health. Each CDR3 is given with its conserved first and last residue. Each record gives: D gene, J gene, V gene, CDR3 DNA, CDR3 protein. A D gene is named only where the DNA matches it firmly.

d_gene: .
j_gene: TRBJ2-7
v_gene: TRBV3-1/TRBV3-2
CDR3nt: TGTGCCAGCAGCCTTCCTCTAGCGAACGCCTACGAGCAGTACTTC
CDR3aa: CASSLPLANAYEQYF

d_gene: .
j_gene: TRBJ2-7
v_gene: TRBV5-1
CDR3nt: TGCGCCAGCAGCCGGGGGGCCTCCTACGAGCAGTACTTC
CDR3aa: CASSRGASYEQYF

d_gene: .
j_gene: TRBJ1-5
v_gene: TRBV28
CDR3nt: TGTGCCAGCAGAGGAGTGGTGGGTTGGCATTTT
CDR3aa: CASRGVVGWHF

d_gene: TRBD2
j_gene: TRBJ2-1
v_gene: TRBV3-1/TRBV3-2
CDR3nt: TGTGCCAGCGCTAAAGGACGCCGGTCGGGACTAGCGGGAGGAGGGTATCTTGCTAATGAGCAGTTCTTC
CDR3aa: CASAKGRRSGLAGGGYLANEQFF

d_gene: TRBD1
j_gene: TRBJ2-3
v_gene: TRBV5-1
CDR3nt: TGCGCCAGCAGCACCTGGGACAGGGTAGATACGCAGTATTTT
CDR3aa: CASSTWDRVDTQYF

d_gene: .
j_gene: TRBJ2-5
v_gene: TRBV6-5
CDR3nt: TGTGCCAGCAGGGACGTTTCGGGGGAGACCCAGTACTTC
CDR3aa: CASRDVSGETQYF

d_gene: .
j_gene: TRBJ1-4
v_gene: TRBV6-5
CDR3nt: TGTGCCAGCAGAAGAGTATTAGCTGAAAAACTGTTTTTT
CDR3aa: CASRRVLAEKLFF

d_gene: .
j_gene: TRBJ1-2
v_gene: TRBV9
CDR3nt: TGTGCCAGCAGCGAGGGGGGACTGTCCGGCTACACCTTC
CDR3aa: CASSEGGLSGYTF

d_gene: TRBD2
j_gene: TRBJ2-2
v_gene: TRBV29-1
CDR3nt: TGCAGCGTTGTGCGGGAGAGACCCGGGGAGCTGTTTTTT
CDR3aa: CSVVRERPGELFF

d_gene: TRBD2
j_gene: TRBJ2-7
v_gene: TRBV4-3
CDR3nt: TGCGCCAGCAGCCAAGATCCTAGCGGGGGGGCCGATGAAGACGAGCAGTACTTC
CDR3aa: CASSQDPSGGADEDEQYF

d_gene: .
j_gene: TRBJ2-7
v_gene: TRBV6-1
CDR3nt: TGTGCCAGCAGTGATTCAACGGCAGGGCGCTACGAGCAGTACTTC
CDR3aa: CASSDSTAGRYEQYF

d_gene: .
j_gene: TRBJ1-2
v_gene: TRBV28
CDR3nt: TGTGCCAGCAGTTCCGAAATCTATGGCTACACCTTC
CDR3aa: CASSSEIYGYTF

d_gene: TRBD1
j_gene: TRBJ2-5
v_gene: TRBV19
CDR3nt: TGTGCCAGTAGTATCACCGGGACAGGGGTAGAGACCCAGTACTTC
CDR3aa: CASSITGTGVETQYF

d_gene: .
j_gene: TRBJ1-6
v_gene: TRBV4-1
CDR3nt: TGCGCCAGCAGCCAAGGAGGCAGCTATTCACCCCTCCACTTT
CDR3aa: CASSQGGSYSPLHF

d_gene: TRBD2
j_gene: TRBJ2-3
v_gene: TRBV4-2
CDR3nt: TGTGCCAGCAGCCGAGTACTAGCGGGGTATGTAGATACGCAGTATTTT
CDR3aa: CASSRVLAGYVDTQYF

d_gene: .
j_gene: TRBJ1-5
v_gene: TRBV9
CDR3nt: TGTGCCAGCAGCTCGAATCAAGGGGGTCAGTCCCAGCATTTT
CDR3aa: CASSSNQGGQSQHF